This T cell receptor beta chain was sequenced for a study of cytomegalovirus exposure and HLA in healthy donors. Study observations and caveats: Cytomegalovirus status, reportedly, was diagnosed with high specificity and sensitivity by the classifier. In the roughly 120 validation repertoires, a later analysis found that first-cohort TCR clusters tended to co-occur. Some TCR beta chains (164 of them) were listed as cytomegalovirus-associated.

This table comes from immunoSEQ multiplex PCR, and its TCRdb copy is limited to in-frame clones, with some not included. The sample includes about 130,000 clones, 90% to 95% of them seen just once. Donors came from a validation cohort of some 110 subjects, distinct from the first 666-subject cohort. Note on this clone: Antigen: not known.

The germline CDR1 and CDR2 sequences are MGHRA and YSYEKL. J lost 0 bases, V lost 3 bases, and 9 bases had no gene match. The CDR3 totals 17 residues. This TCR was sampled from a woman aged 18-29 years in good health and CMV-seronegative. The chain uses TRBV4-1 and TRBJ1-2, with TRBD1 identical over 8 bases. Sample: PBMCs. CDR3 in amino acids: CASSQETGDGANYGYTF. For the CDR3, the DNA is TGCGCCAGCAGCCAGGAGACAGGGGATGGTGCTAACTATGGCTACACCTTC.